The 22 T cell receptor beta chains listed next were all sequenced from one sample in a study of blood T cells in healthy people across ages. With a J-beta primer mix and a sample-barcoded 5' primer, a second PCR ran roughly 6 to 11 cycles. TCRdb used MiXCR to reprocess the 5' RACE reads, holding one entry per CDR3 protein. The sample records 800,000 to 950,000 distinct CDR3 sequences, just under 30% being singletons. The same data also went into a second study, on T cells of mothers and their children.

Sequences were obtained from blood. Receptors originate from a woman in her thirties or forties in good health.

V usage is TRBV4-1 and J usage is TRBJ1-1; D is possibly TRBD1 (6 bases). V was shortened by 1 base and J by 3 bases, with 15 bases between the two germline ends. This CDR3 has 16 amino acids. Germline loops: CDR1 MGHRA, CDR2 YSYEKL. The CDR3: CASSQVYTGRYTEAFF. The CDR3 DNA sequence: TGCGCCAGCAGCCAAGTTTACACAGGGAGATACACTGAAGCTTTCTTT.

The J gene is TRBJ1-2, the V gene TRBV28, with D unresolved. In germline, CDR1 is MDHEN, CDR2 SYDVKM. The CDR3 sequence is 12 residues long. Trimming shortened V by 10 bases and J by 3 bases, and 12 bases separated the two germline ends. CDR3 protein: CATSWKYYGYTF. The CDR3 DNA reads TGTGCCACCTCCTGGAAGTACTATGGCTACACCTTC.

This clonotype has a single count. The chain combines TRBV5-5 with TRBJ2-5, with TRBD2 matching 10 bases. Germline V CDR1 and CDR2: SGHKS, YYEKEE (reference sequence). The CDR3 runs 17 residues. V was clipped by 4 bases and J by 11 bases; unmatched bases: 20. In DNA form, the CDR3 reads TGTGCCAGCAGCCGCGCTAGCGGGGGCCACAAAGTGGATGAGCAGTACTTC. Its protein is CASSRASGGHKVDEQYF.

The CDR3 sequence: CASSQDRTSHPQHF. The CDR3 nucleotides read TGTGCCAGCAGCCAAGATAGGACCAGTCATCCCCAGCATTTT. The V gene is TRBV3-1, the J gene TRBJ1-5; D unresolved. The V and J ends lost 0 bases and 10 bases respectively, with 13 bases between them. The CDR3 is 14 amino acids. The germline gives CDR1 LGHDT, CDR2 YNNKEL (reference sequence).

This chain joins TRBV7-3 and TRBJ2-1, with 10 bases that match TRBD2. The J call may not be correct, given that the DNA end is closer to TRBJ2-7. Per the germline V gene, CDR1 is SGHTA and CDR2 is FQGTGA. The CDR3 extends over 18 amino acids. For the CDR3, the DNA is TGTGCCAGCAGCTTAATGTCTAGCGGGGGACCCTCCTACAATGAGCAGTACTTC. This codes for CASSLMSSGGPSYNEQYF.

This chain joins TRBV20-1 and TRBJ1-1; TRBD1 matches 8 bases. CDR1 and CDR2 from the germline V gene are DFQATT and SNEGSKA (reference sequence). There are 17 residues in the CDR3. V lost 6 bases and J lost 0; bases outside the gene matches: 15. The CDR3 coding sequence is TGCAGTGCCAAGGGGCGGGGACAGGACTTCATGAACACTGAAGCTTTCTTT. Amino acids: CSAKGRGQDFMNTEAFF.

The chain carries TRBV28 and TRBJ2-7, with TRBD2 matching over 11 bases. Germline V gives CDR1 MDHEN, CDR2 SYDVKM. The CDR3 has 17 amino acids. J lost 0 bases, V lost 4 bases, and 8 bases had no gene match. CDR3 nucleotides: TGTGCCAGCAGTTCTCTGACTAGCGGGGAGAGCTCCTACGAGCAGTACTTC. Translation gives CASSSLTSGESSYEQYF.

Details on this clonotype: Germline is not matched at one junction end, which may reflect a read error. V usage is TRBV7-8 and J usage is TRBJ2-1, with unresolved D. The CDR3 is 14 amino acids. Germline assignment: CDR1 SGHVS and CDR2 FQNEAQ. The CDR3: CASSLALEYNERFF. The DNA for the CDR3 is TGTGCCAGCAGCTTAGCGCTGGAGTACAATGAGCGGTTCTTC.

In this sample, this clonotype turned up a few times. The CDR3 protein is CASSGPGQYSNEQFF. For the CDR3, the DNA is TGTGCCAGCAGCGGTCCGGGACAGTACAGCAATGAGCAGTTCTTC. The rearrangement links TRBV9 to TRBJ2-1, with 7 bases that match TRBD1. V was pared by 3 bases and J by 6 bases, with 9 bases of the junction left unmatched. Germline assignment: CDR1 SGDLS and CDR2 YYNGEE. The CDR3 is made up of 15 amino acids.

CDR3 amino acids: CASHGVSAPIGGYEQYF. In DNA, the CDR3 is TGTGCCAGCCATGGCGTCTCGGCCCCCATAGGCGGCTACGAGCAGTACTTC. The chain has TRBV6-6 and TRBJ2-5, with unresolved D. Matching the DNA end better, TRBJ2-7 makes the J call doubtful. CDR1 is MNHNY and CDR2 is SVGAGI in the germline V gene (reference sequence). The CDR3 has 17 amino acids.

To note about this clonotype: A clone one base away is much larger, so this may be a read error. The chain links TRBV7-2 to TRBJ2-7, with TRBD1 as a possible D gene (6 bases). Trimming cost V 3 bases and J 7 bases, with 19 bases left between them. The CDR3 length is 15 residues. CDR1 and CDR2 from the germline V gene are SGHTA and FQGNSA. This chain's CDR3 is CASSFIGEVGGEQYF. In DNA, the CDR3 is TGTGCCAGCAGCTTTATCGGGGAAGTAGGGGGTGAGCAGTACTTC.

V is TRBV7-9 and J is TRBJ2-3; 13 bases map to TRBD2. After removal of 6 bases from V and 6 bases from J, the junction contained 9 bases not matched to a gene. The CDR3 runs to 16 residues. Germline loops: CDR1 SEHNR, CDR2 FQNEAQ (reference sequence). CDR3 protein: CASSWALAGGIDTQYF. The CDR3 DNA sequence: TGTGCCAGCAGTTGGGCACTAGCGGGGGGGATCGATACGCAGTATTTT.

This chain joins TRBV30 and TRBJ1-4, with TRBD1 matching over 11 bases. CDR1 and CDR2 (germline): GTSNPN, SVGIG (reference sequence). V was pared by 1 base and J by 6 bases, with 16 bases of the junction left unmatched. CDR3 length: 19 amino acids. CDR3 bases: TGTGCCTGGAGTGATGGCCCAGGACAGGGGGCGCTTGTAGATGAAAAACTGTTTTTT. The encoded protein is CAWSDGPGQGALVDEKLFF.

CDR3 nucleotides: TGTGCCAGTAGTATCCCGAACAGGGGCGGCACTGAAGCTTTCTTT. Residues: CASSIPNRGGTEAFF. The chain joins TRBV19 to TRBJ1-1; 7 nucleotides match TRBD1. This CDR3 contains 15 residues. Germline-derived CDR1 and CDR2 are LNHDA and SQIVND (reference sequence). Germline trimming cut 3 bases from V and 4 bases from J; bases unmatched to any gene: 8.

The chain carries TRBV5-1 and TRBJ2-1, with 12 bases matching TRBD1. The CDR3 runs to 15 residues. V lost 5 bases, J lost 6 bases, and 6 bases stayed unmatched. The germline CDR1 and CDR2 sequences are SGHRS and YFSETQ. Written as DNA, the CDR3 is TGCGCCAGCAGGGGGACGGGACAGGGGGCCAATGAGCAGTTCTTC. Its protein product is CASRGTGQGANEQFF.

This clonotype was detected ten times or more. CDR3 region: CGGSGTPVSYEQYF. CDR3 bases: TGTGGGGGATCCGGGACGCCAGTCTCCTACGAGCAGTACTTC. The chain links TRBV2 to TRBJ2-7, with D tentatively TRBD1 or TRBD2 (5 bases each). CDR1 SNHLY and CDR2 FYNNEI come from the germline V gene. The CDR3 consists of 14 residues.

The DNA for the CDR3 is TGTGCCAGCAGTGAACGGGGGGGCTATGGCTACACCTTC. Its translation is CASSERGGYGYTF. The chain joins TRBV2 to TRBJ1-2, with D possibly TRBD1 on 5 matching bases. Between the trimmed V and J ends, which lost 2 bases and 4 bases, there was a span of 8 bases. Germline CDR1 and CDR2: SNHLY and FYNNEI. The CDR3 has 13 amino acids.

The chain combines TRBV5-1 with TRBJ1-1; D unclear. V was shortened by 0 bases and J by 0 bases, with 12 bases between the two germline ends. Germline-derived CDR1 and CDR2 are SGHRS and YFSETQ. CDR3 length: 16 amino acids. CDR3 sequence (DNA): TGCGCCAGCAGCTTGGCCTCCGGGATCATGAACACTGAAGCTTTCTTT. Translating gives CASSLASGIMNTEAFF.

In its sample, this clonotype was seen a few times. A much larger clone differs by one base, so this may be a read error. V is TRBV9 and J is TRBJ2-5, with D tentatively TRBD2 (5 bases). V was trimmed by 0 bases and J by 5 bases, leaving 11 bases between them. This CDR3 spans 14 amino acids. CDR1 SGDLS and CDR2 YYNGEE come from the germline V gene. In DNA, the CDR3 is TGTGCCAGCAGCGTAGGAGGGTGTCAGGAGACCCAGTACTTC. Translating it yields CASSVGGCQETQYF.

This clonotype has ten or more counts. The chain has TRBV27 and TRBJ2-7, with TRBD2 matching 12 bases. V trimming: 6 bases; J trimming: 0 bases; junction bases outside the gene matches: 6. Germline values: CDR1 MNHEY, CDR2 SMNVEV (reference sequence). CDR3 length: 16 residues. The CDR3 loop is CASSRTSGGFSYEQYF. The CDR3 DNA sequence: TGTGCCAGCAGCAGAACTAGCGGGGGGTTCTCCTACGAGCAGTACTTC.

This clonotype was seen at least ten times. The rearrangement uses TRBV5-1 and TRBJ2-7; D ambiguous. The germline gives CDR1 SGHRS, CDR2 YFSETQ. The CDR3 has 16 residues. The V end was cut by 1 base, the J end by 0 bases, with 14 bases between. The DNA of the CDR3 is TGCGCCAGCAGCTTGCTAAGCCGTAAACCCTCCTACGAGCAGTACTTC. Protein product: CASSLLSRKPSYEQYF.

The CDR3 region has the DNA TGTGCCAGCAGCTCACGCCACGGTACCTTTGGCTACACCTTC. Protein sequence: CASSSRHGTFGYTF. The chain recombines TRBV9 with TRBJ1-2, with D unclear. The CDR3 is 14 amino acids. V lost 4 bases and J lost 7, with 17 bases in between. The germline V gene has CDR1 SGDLS and CDR2 YYNGEE.